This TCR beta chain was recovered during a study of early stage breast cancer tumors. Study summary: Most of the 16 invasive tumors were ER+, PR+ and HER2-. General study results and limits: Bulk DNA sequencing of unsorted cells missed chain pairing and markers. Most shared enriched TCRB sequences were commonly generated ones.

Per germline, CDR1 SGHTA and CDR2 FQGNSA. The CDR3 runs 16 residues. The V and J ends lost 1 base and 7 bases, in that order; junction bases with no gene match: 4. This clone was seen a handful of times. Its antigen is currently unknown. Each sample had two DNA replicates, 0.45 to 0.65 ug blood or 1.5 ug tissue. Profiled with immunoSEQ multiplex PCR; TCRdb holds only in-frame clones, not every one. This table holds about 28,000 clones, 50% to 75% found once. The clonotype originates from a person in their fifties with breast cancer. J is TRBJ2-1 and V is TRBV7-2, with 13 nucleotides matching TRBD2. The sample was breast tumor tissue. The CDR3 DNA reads TGTGCCAGCAGCTTAGGGGGACTAGCGGGAAGAAATGAGCAGTTCTTC. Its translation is CASSLGGLAGRNEQFF.